This T cell receptor (beta chain) was found in a study of identical twins. TCRdb itself ran the 5' RACE reads through MiXCR, one entry per CDR3 protein. The sample holds approximately 620,000 distinct CDR3 sequences, about 9.4% seen once. In this sample, this clonotype turned up many times. The CDR3 covers 13 residues. The V end lost 7 bases, the J end lost 3 bases, and 10 bases lay between the germline ends. This sample was shared with a second study, whose subject was yellow fever vaccine responses in identical twins.

The sequence was collected from a woman between 18 and 29 years old in good health. The V and J genes are TRBV12-3 or TRBV12-4 and TRBJ1-3; no definite D call. Sequencing was carried out using PBMCs. CDR3 nucleotide sequence: TGTGCCAGCAACCCAACCTTTGGAAACACCATATATTTT. It encodes CASNPTFGNTIYF.